The next 21 T cell receptor beta chains were all read from a single sample in a study of blood T cell repertoires in COVID-19. TCRdb keeps only in-frame clones here, not all; method: immunoSEQ multiplex PCR. Among some 250,000 clones listed, approximately 88% were seen once. Sample: peripheral blood. The receptors shown here come from a woman in her twenties or thirties with acute or convalescent COVID-19.

This rearrangement joins TRBV12-2 to TRBJ1-2; the table assigns TRBD1, which was not confirmed against the DNA. TRBV12-2 is designated a pseudogene. The CDR3 sequence is 15 residues long. The CDR3 sequence is CASRQQGRRVCGYTF. The DNA for the CDR3 is TGTGCAAGTCGCCAACAGGGTCGAAGGGTTTGCGGCTACACCTTC.

The genes are TRBV7-8 and TRBJ2-1; D not resolved. The CDR3 runs to 14 residues. Trimming cost V 4 bases and J 15 bases, with 22 bases left between them. The V gene's germline CDR1 is SGHVS and CDR2 FQNEAQ. This CDR3 reads CASSSTPDSQRWFF. CDR3 sequence (DNA): TGTGCCAGCAGCTCCACCCCCGACTCCCAGAGGTGGTTCTTC.

The J gene is TRBJ1-4, the V gene TRBV25-1; no reliable D call. The CDR3 runs 15 residues. The V gene's germline CDR1 is MGHDK and CDR2 SYGVNS. The V end lost 2 bases, the J end lost 7 bases, and 14 bases lay between the germline ends. This chain's CDR3 is CASSERGRFGEKLFF. In DNA form, the CDR3 reads TGTGCCAGCAGTGAACGAGGGAGGTTTGGTGAAAAACTGTTTTTT.

J is TRBJ2-5 and V is TRBV5-6; perhaps TRBD2 as D (5 bases). Per germline, CDR1 SGHDT and CDR2 YYEEEE. This CDR3 has 15 residues. Trimming removed 3 bases from V and 0 bases from J, with 12 bases in between. Written as DNA, the CDR3 is TGTGCCAGCAGCTCGGGAACCGCATACCAAGAGACCCAGTACTTC. It specifies CASSSGTAYQETQYF.

This clone was recorded once. This chain joins TRBV7-6 and TRBJ2-1; D remains unclear. Trimming pared 5 bases from V and 0 bases from J, leaving 14 bases between. This CDR3 is built from 16 residues. The germline V gene encodes CDR1 SGHVS and CDR2 FNYEAQ. The CDR3 protein is CASSEMALISYNEQFF. The CDR3 bases are TGTGCCAGCAGCGAAATGGCCCTGATCTCCTACAATGAGCAGTTCTTC.

V and J are TRBV5-5 and TRBJ1-5, with D unclear. This CDR3 is built from 16 residues. The germline V and J ends were trimmed by 2 bases and 0 bases, with 12 bases remaining between them. Germline CDR1 SGHKS, CDR2 YYEKEE (reference sequence). The CDR3 sequence is CASSFAGVYSNQPQHF. In DNA form, the CDR3 reads TGTGCCAGCAGCTTCGCCGGGGTGTATAGCAATCAGCCCCAGCATTTT.

This sequence joins TRBV6-1 and TRBJ2-2, with D perhaps TRBD2 (7 bases). Between the trimmed V and J ends, which lost 0 bases and 6 bases, there was a span of 8 bases. Germline V gene data show CDR1 as MNHNS and CDR2 as SASEGT. This CDR3 has 14 amino acids. The CDR3 DNA reads as TGTGCCAGCAGTGAAGCAGGGGGGGCCGGGGAGCTGTTTTTT. Translated: CASSEAGGAGELFF.

The rearrangement links TRBV9 to TRBJ2-7; TRBD1 might be the D (6 bases). With 3 bases removed from V and 2 bases from J, the gap between germline ends came to 21 bases. CDR3 length: 17 amino acids. Germline CDR1 and CDR2: SGDLS and YYNGEE. For the CDR3, the DNA is TGTGCCAGCAGCGCCCTGACTCGAGGGACACTAACCTACGAGCAGTACTTC. It specifies CASSALTRGTLTYEQYF.

The chain couples TRBV5-1 to TRBJ1-5, with TRBD1 identical over 10 bases. Germline V gene data show CDR1 as SGHRS and CDR2 as YFSETQ. The CDR3 covers 14 residues. Trimming cost V 4 bases and J 7 bases; bases outside gene matches: 5. The CDR3 nucleotides read TGCGCCAGCAGCCAGACAGGGGGCGTGCAGCCCCAGCATTTT. Translated: CASSQTGGVQPQHF.

The genes are TRBV6-5 and TRBJ2-5; 8 bases are a match to TRBD2. The CDR3 covers 15 residues. Germline loops: CDR1 MNHEY, CDR2 SVGAGI. J gave up 5 bases and V 5 bases, and 10 bases lay outside the gene matches. In DNA form, the CDR3 reads TGTGCCAGCAGTCGAAGCGGGAGAATGAGGGAGACCCAGTACTTC. It translates to CASSRSGRMRETQYF.

The V call is TRBV6-5, the J call TRBJ1-1; D perhaps matches TRBD1 (5 bases). Trimming cost V 4 bases and J 2 bases, with 8 bases left between them. Germline loops: CDR1 MNHEY, CDR2 SVGAGI. The CDR3 is 13 amino acids. Here the CDR3 reads CASSSTDNTEAFF. The CDR3 coding sequence is TGTGCCAGCAGTTCGACAGATAACACTGAAGCTTTCTTT.

The chain carries TRBV29-1 and TRBJ1-3, with a weak D call TRBD1 (5 bases). The CDR3 has 14 residues. The germline gives CDR1 SQVTM, CDR2 ANQGSEA. V gave up 5 bases and J gave up 4 bases, with 15 bases separating them. The DNA for the CDR3 is TGCAGCGTTTTGGGCAGGGAGGGAGGAAACACCATATATTTT. Translation: CSVLGREGGNTIYF.

V gene TRBV11-3 combines with J gene TRBJ2-7, with 14 bases that match TRBD2. There are 15 residues in the CDR3. With V trimmed by 5 bases and J by 6 bases, 6 bases remained unmatched. Germline CDR1 is SGHNT and CDR2 is YENEEA. CDR3 in amino acids: CASSKGLAGGGEQYF. In nucleotides, the CDR3 is TGTGCCAGCAGCAAAGGACTAGCGGGAGGCGGCGAGCAGTACTTC.

The V call is TRBV19, the J call TRBJ2-1; TRBD2 matches 8 bases. Germline CDR1 and CDR2: LNHDA and SQIVND (reference sequence). This CDR3 comprises 13 residues. Unmatched junction bases numbered 10, after V lost 8 bases and J lost 10 bases. CDR3 sequence reads: CASSMTSAREQFF. In DNA, the CDR3 is TGTGCCAGTTCGATGACTAGCGCGAGGGAGCAGTTCTTC.

This clone is a singleton in its sample. The rearrangement uses TRBV2 and TRBJ2-3; the D is unclear. Trimming stripped 8 bases from V and 1 base from J, with 7 bases between. Germline CDR1 is SNHLY and CDR2 is FYNNEI. The length of the CDR3 is 12 residues. The CDR3 is CASRQGTDTQYF. The DNA for the CDR3 is TGTGCCAGCCGCCAGGGCACAGATACGCAGTATTTT.

The V call is TRBV4-3, the J call TRBJ2-5, with 8 bases aligning to TRBD1. This CDR3 contains 15 residues. V was clipped by 6 bases and J by 5 bases; unmatched bases: 11. The germline gives CDR1 LGHNA, CDR2 YSLEER. The CDR3 DNA sequence: TGCGCCAGCAGTGAGGGGCAGGGGGCACAGGAGACCCAGTACTTC. Its translation is CASSEGQGAQETQYF.

A remark on this clone: A junction boundary mismatches the germline segment, possibly from a read error. The chain joins TRBV4-1 to TRBJ2-1; TRBD1 agrees at 8 bases. CDR3 length: 17 residues. The germline V gene has CDR1 MGHRA and CDR2 YSYEKL. Here the CDR3 reads CASSRVTGTGSYNEQFF. CDR3 DNA: TGCGCAAGCAGCCGGGTTACCGGGACAGGATCCTACAATGAGCAGTTCTTC.

The rearrangement uses TRBV18 and TRBJ1-1; no definite D call. Per the germline V gene, CDR1 is KGHSH and CDR2 is LQKENI. V dropped 5 bases and J dropped 0 bases, with 16 bases sitting between them. This CDR3 comprises 16 residues. The CDR3, as DNA: TGTGCCAGCTCAGGTTTGGGAGGTGGAGTGAACACTGAAGCTTTCTTT. It encodes CASSGLGGGVNTEAFF.

V gene TRBV6-1 combines with J gene TRBJ1-5, with D maybe TRBD1 (5 bases). V dropped 2 bases and J dropped 6 bases, with 14 bases sitting between them. The CDR3 is 15 residues long. CDR1 is MNHNS and CDR2 is SASEGT in the germline V gene. CDR3 bases: TGTGCCAGCAGTGAACGTCAGGGTGCGTTTCAGCCCCAGCATTTT. It translates to CASSERQGAFQPQHF.

V gene TRBV7-2 combines with J gene TRBJ2-7; 10 nucleotides line up with TRBD2. This CDR3 is built from 13 residues. CDR1 is SGHTA, CDR2 FQGNSA, per germline. Germline trimming cut 6 bases from V and 5 bases from J; bases unmatched to any gene: 4. The CDR3 DNA reads TGTGCCAGCAGACTAGCGGGAACCCACGAGCAGTACTTC. This gives the protein CASRLAGTHEQYF.

J is TRBJ1-1 and V is TRBV24-1; 7 bases match TRBD1. V dropped 7 bases and J dropped 4; count of bases not matched to a gene: 23. Germline V gene data show CDR1 as KGHDR and CDR2 as SFDVKD. The CDR3 spans 19 residues. The CDR3 loop is CATRKPPIGTRGRFTEAFF. Here the CDR3 DNA reads TGTGCCACCAGAAAACCCCCCATCGGCACGAGGGGGCGCTTCACTGAAGCTTTCTTT.